This TCR beta chain was recovered during a study of cytomegalovirus exposure and HLA in healthy donors. The CDR3 loop spans 16 amino acids. V lost 4 bases, J lost 2 bases, and 17 bases lay in between. Germline V lookup: CDR1 SGHDN, CDR2 FVKESK. Primers: 60 Vbeta forward and 13 Jbeta reverse. Data came from immunoSEQ multiplex PCR; TCRdb stores just in-frame clones and leaves some out. The repertoire includes 150,000 to 200,000 clones, around 85% of them detected once, and about 1.7% sits in the top ten. The receptor's source is a man aged 18 to 30 in good health and CMV-seronegative. The J gene is TRBJ2-5, the V gene TRBV14; D not certain. The source material was PBMCs. The CDR3 is CASSPLQTSTQETQYF. Here the CDR3 DNA reads TGTGCCAGCAGCCCTTTACAGACCTCTACACAAGAGACCCAGTACTTC.